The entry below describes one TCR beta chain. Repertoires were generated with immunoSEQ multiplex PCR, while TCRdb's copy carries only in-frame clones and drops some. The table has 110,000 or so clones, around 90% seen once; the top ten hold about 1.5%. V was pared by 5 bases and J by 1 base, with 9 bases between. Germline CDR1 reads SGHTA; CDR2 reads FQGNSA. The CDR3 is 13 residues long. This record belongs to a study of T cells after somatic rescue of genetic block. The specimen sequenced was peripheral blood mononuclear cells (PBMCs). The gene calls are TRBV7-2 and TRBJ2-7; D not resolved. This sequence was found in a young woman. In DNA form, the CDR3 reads TGTGCCAGCAGCCAGACACCTTCCTACGAGCAGTACTTC. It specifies CASSQTPSYEQYF.